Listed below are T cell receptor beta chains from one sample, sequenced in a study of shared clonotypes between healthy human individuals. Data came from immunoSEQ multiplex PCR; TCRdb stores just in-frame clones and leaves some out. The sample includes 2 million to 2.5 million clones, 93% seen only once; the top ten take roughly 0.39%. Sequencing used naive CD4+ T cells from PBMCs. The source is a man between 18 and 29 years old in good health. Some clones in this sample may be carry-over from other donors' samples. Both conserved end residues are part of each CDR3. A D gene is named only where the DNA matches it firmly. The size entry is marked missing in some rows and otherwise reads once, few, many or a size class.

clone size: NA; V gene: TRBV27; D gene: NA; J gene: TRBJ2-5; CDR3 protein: CASSRHQETQYF; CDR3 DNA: TGTGCCAGCAGCAGACACCAAGAGACCCAGTACTTC
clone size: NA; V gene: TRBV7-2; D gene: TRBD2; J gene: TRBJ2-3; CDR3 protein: CASSSYSGRGDTQYF; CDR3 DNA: TGTGCCAGCAGCTCCTATAGCGGGCGGGGAGATACGCAGTATTTT
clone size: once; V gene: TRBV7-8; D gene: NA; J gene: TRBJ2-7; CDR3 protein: CASSLPRYEQYF; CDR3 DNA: TGTGCCAGCAGCCTACCGCGGTACGAGCAGTACTTC
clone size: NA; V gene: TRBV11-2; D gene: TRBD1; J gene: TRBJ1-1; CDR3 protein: CASSPDRGTEAFF; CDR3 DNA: TGTGCCAGCAGCCCGGACAGGGGCACTGAAGCTTTCTTT
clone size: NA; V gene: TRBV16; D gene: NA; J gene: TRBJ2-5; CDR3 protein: CASSQTQTGEETQYF; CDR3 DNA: TGTGCCAGCAGCCAAACCCAAACAGGAGAAGAGACCCAGTACTTC
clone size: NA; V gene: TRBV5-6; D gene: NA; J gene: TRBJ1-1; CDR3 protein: CASSTLQLRATEAFF; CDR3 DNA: TGTGCCAGCAGTACTCTTCAGTTACGGGCCACTGAAGCTTTCTTT
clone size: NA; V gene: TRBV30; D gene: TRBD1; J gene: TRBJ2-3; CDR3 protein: CAWSSGTGPSDTQYF; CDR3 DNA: TGTGCCTGGAGTAGTGGGACAGGTCCTTCGGATACGCAGTATTTT
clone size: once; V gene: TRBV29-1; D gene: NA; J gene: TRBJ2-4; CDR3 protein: CSVEGGPKNIQYF; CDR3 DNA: TGCAGCGTTGAAGGGGGACCCAAAAACATTCAGTACTTC
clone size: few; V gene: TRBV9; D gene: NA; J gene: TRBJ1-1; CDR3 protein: CASSVGGRGANTEAFF; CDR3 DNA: TGTGCCAGCAGCGTAGGTGGGCGGGGGGCGAACACTGAAGCTTTCTTT
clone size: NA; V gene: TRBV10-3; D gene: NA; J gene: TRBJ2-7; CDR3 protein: CAISETGHAVGEQYF; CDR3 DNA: TGTGCCATCAGTGAAACGGGGCACGCCGTGGGTGAGCAGTACTTC
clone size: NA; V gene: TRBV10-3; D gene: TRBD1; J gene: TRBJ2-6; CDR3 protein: CAISPSTGAGANVLTF; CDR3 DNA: TGTGCCATCAGCCCATCAACAGGGGCTGGGGCCAACGTCCTGACTTTC
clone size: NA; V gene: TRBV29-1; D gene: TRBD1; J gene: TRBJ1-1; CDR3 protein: CSVSPGQGHTEAFF; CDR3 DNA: TGCAGCGTCTCACCCGGACAGGGCCACACTGAAGCTTTCTTT
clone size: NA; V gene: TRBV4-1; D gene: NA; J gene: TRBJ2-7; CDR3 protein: CASSQPGVGEQYF; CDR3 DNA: TGCGCCAGCAGCCAACCGGGAGTCGGCGAGCAGTACTTC
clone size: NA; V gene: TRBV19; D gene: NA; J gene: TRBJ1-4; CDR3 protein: CASNPRGATTNEKLFF; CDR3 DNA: TGTGCCAGTAACCCCCGAGGAGCCACAACTAATGAAAAACTGTTTTTT
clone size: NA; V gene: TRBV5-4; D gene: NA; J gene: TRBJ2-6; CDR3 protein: CASSERAGANVLTF; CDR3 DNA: TGTGCCAGCTCTGAACGAGCTGGGGCCAACGTCCTGACTTTC
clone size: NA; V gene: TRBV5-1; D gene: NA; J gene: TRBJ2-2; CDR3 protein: CASSFSTGYPGELFF; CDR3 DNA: TGCGCCAGCAGTTTTTCGACGGGGTATCCCGGGGAGCTGTTTTTT
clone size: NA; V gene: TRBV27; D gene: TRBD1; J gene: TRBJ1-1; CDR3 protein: CASSRSSGTGFVTEAFF; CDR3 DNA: TGTGCCAGCAGCCGTTCTTCCGGGACAGGGTTTGTCACTGAAGCTTTCTTT
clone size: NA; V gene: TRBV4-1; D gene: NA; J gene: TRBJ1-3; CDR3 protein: CASSQDLGLMLGPSSGNTIYF; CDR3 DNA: TGCGCCAGCAGCCAAGATCTAGGGTTAATGCTGGGACCGAGCTCTGGAAACACCATATATTTT
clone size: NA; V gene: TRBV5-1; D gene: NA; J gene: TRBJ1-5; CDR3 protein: CASSLSGPNQPQHF; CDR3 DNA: TGCGCCAGCAGCTTGTCAGGGCCTAATCAGCCCCAGCATTTT
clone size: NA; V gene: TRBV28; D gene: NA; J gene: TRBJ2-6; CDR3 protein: CASSPGTGANVLTF; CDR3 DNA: TGTGCCAGCAGTCCAGGGACCGGGGCCAACGTCCTGACTTTC
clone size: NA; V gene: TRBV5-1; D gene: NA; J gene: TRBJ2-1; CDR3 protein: CASSSLATSGWDEQFF; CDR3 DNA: TGCGCCAGCAGCTCTCTGGCGACTTCCGGGTGGGATGAGCAGTTCTTC
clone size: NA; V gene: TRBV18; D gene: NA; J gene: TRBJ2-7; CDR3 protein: CASSPLENEQYF; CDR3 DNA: TGTGCCAGCTCACCGCTAGAAAACGAGCAGTACTTC
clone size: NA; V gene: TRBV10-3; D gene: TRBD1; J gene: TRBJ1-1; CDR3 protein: CATTDRGGTEAFF; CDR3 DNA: TGTGCCACTACCGACAGGGGCGGCACTGAAGCTTTCTTT
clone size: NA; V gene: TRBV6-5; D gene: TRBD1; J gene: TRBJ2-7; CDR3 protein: CASSHRGRRGYEQYF; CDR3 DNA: TGTGCCAGCAGCCACAGGGGGCGGAGAGGGTACGAGCAGTACTTC
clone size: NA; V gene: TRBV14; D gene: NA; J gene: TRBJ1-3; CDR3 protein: CASSLGSTPSGNTIYF; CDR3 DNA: TGTGCCAGCAGCCTCGGGTCGACACCCTCTGGAAACACCATATATTTT
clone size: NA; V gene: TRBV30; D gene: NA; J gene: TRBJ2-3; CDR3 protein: CAWSQGLGLADTQYF; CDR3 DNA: TGTGCCTGGAGTCAAGGTCTGGGGCTGGCAGATACGCAGTATTTT
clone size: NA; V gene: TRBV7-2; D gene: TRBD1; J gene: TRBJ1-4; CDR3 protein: CASSRTGGSEKLFF; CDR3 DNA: TGTGCCAGCAGCCGGACAGGGGGCAGTGAAAAACTGTTTTTT
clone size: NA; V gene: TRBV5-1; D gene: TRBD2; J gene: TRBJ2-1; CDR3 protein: CASSFPGLAGNEQFF; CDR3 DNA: TGCGCCAGCAGCTTTCCGGGACTAGCGGGTAATGAGCAGTTCTTC
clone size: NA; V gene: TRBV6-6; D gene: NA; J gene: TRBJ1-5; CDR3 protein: CASSLPSNQPQHF; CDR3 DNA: TGTGCCAGCAGTCTTCCTAGCAATCAGCCCCAGCATTTT
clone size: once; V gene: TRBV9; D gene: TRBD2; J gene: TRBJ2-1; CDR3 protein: CASSDRLAGGLDEQFF; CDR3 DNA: TGTGCCAGCAGCGACCGACTAGCGGGAGGACTAGATGAGCAGTTCTTC
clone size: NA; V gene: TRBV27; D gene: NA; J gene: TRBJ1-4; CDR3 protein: CASSSRPLGGKLFF; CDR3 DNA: TGTGCCAGCAGTTCCAGGCCTCTAGGGGGGAAACTGTTTTTT
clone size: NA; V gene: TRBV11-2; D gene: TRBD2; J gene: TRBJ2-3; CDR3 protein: CASSLFREEPSTDTQYF; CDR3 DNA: TGTGCCAGCAGCTTATTCCGGGAGGAACCCAGCACAGATACGCAGTATTTT
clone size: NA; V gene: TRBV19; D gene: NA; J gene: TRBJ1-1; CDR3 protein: CASSMSDTEAFF; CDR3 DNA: TGTGCCAGTAGTATGTCGGACACTGAAGCTTTCTTT
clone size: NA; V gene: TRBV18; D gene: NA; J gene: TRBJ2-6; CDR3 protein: CASSPSPAGSGANVLTF; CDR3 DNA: TGTGCCAGCTCACCGAGCCCTGCCGGCTCTGGGGCCAACGTCCTGACTTTC
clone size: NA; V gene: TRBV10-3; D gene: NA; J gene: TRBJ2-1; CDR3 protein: CAISGGPKDNEQFF; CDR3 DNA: TGTGCCATCAGTGGAGGCCCGAAAGACAATGAGCAGTTCTTC
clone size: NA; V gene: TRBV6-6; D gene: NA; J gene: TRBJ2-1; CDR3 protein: CASSYRFSGGLNEQFF; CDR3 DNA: TGTGCCAGCAGTTACAGGTTCAGCGGTGGCCTCAATGAGCAGTTCTTC
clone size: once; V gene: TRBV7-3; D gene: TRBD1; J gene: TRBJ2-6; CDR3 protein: CASTGGQALGANVLTF; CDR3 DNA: TGTGCCAGCACCGGGGGACAGGCGTTAGGAGCCAACGTCCTGACTTTC
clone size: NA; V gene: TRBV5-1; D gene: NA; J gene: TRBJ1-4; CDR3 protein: CASSHGGDEKLFF; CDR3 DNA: TGCGCCAGCAGCCATGGTGGGGATGAAAAACTGTTTTTT
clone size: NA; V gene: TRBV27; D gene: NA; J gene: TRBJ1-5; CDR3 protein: CASSFSSNDQPQHF; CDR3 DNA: TGTGCCAGCAGTTTTTCTTCCAATGATCAGCCCCAGCATTTT
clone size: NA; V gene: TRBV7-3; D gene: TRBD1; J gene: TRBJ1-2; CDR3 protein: CASSPRQGVVGYTF; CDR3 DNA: TGTGCCAGCAGCCCCCGGCAGGGGGTAGTTGGCTACACCTTC
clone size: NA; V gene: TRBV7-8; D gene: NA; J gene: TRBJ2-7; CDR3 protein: CASSLGAVLYEQYF; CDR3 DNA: TGTGCCAGCAGCCTAGGGGCAGTTCTCTACGAGCAGTACTTC
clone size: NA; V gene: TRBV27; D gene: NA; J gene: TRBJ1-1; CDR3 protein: CASSLIGGPRTEAFF; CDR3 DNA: TGTGCCAGCAGTTTAATCGGTGGGCCTCGGACTGAAGCTTTCTTT
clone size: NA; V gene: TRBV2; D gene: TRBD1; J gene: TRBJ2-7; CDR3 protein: CASGQGNYEQYF; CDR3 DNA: TGTGCCAGCGGACAGGGAAACTACGAGCAGTACTTC
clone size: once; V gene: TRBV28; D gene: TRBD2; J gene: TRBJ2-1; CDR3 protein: CASSSLSGDFSYNEQFF; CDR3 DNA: TGTGCCAGCAGTTCTCTGAGCGGGGACTTCTCCTACAATGAGCAGTTCTTC
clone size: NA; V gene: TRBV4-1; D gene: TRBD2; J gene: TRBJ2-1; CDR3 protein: CASSQLWTSGSRDEQFF; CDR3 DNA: TGCGCCAGCAGCCAACTATGGACTAGCGGGAGCAGGGATGAGCAGTTCTTC
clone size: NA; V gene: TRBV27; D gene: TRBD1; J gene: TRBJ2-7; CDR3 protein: CASSLNRGAYEQYF; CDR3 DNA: TGTGCCAGCAGTTTAAACAGGGGCGCCTACGAGCAGTACTTC
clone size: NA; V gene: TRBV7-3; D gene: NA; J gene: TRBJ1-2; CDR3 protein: CASSEYGGGGYGYTF; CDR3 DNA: TGTGCCAGCAGCGAGTACGGGGGCGGTGGCTATGGCTACACCTTC
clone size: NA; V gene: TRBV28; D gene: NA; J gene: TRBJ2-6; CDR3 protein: CASSSQGVSGAGANVLTF; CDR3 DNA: TGTGCCAGCAGTTCACAAGGGGTATCGGGTGCTGGGGCCAACGTCCTGACTTTC
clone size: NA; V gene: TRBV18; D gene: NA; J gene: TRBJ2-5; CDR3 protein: CASSPNSGLAETQYF; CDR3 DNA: TGTGCCAGCTCACCAAACTCAGGGCTGGCGGAGACCCAGTACTTC
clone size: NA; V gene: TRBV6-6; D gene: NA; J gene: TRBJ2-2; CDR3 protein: CASSYSDTYTGELFF; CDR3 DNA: TGTGCCAGCAGTTACTCCGACACTTACACCGGGGAGCTGTTTTTT
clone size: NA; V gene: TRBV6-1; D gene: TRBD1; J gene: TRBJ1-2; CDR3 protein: CASIPDRGHGGYTF; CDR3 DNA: TGTGCCAGCATCCCCGACAGGGGGCATGGTGGCTACACCTTC
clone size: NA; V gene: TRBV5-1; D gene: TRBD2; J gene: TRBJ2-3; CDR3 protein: CASSLWAGTSGTDTQYF; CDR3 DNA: TGCGCCAGCAGCCTCTGGGCCGGGACTAGTGGCACAGATACGCAGTATTTT
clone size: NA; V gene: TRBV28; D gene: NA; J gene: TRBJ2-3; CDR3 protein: CASRVRDTQYF; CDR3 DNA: TGTGCCAGCAGGGTCCGCGATACGCAGTATTTT